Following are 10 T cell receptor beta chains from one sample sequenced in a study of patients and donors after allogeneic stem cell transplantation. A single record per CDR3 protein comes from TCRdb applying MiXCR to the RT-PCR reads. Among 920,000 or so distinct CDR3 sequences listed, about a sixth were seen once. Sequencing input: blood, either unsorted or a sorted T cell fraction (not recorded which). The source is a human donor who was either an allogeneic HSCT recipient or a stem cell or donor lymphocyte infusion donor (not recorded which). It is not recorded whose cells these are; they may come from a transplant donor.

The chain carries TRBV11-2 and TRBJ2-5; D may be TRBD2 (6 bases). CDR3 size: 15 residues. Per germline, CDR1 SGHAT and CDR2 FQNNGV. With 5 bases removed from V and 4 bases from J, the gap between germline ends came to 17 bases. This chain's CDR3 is CASSARTIGGETQYF. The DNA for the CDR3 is TGTGCCAGCAGCGCGCGGACTATCGGTGGAGAGACCCAGTACTTC.

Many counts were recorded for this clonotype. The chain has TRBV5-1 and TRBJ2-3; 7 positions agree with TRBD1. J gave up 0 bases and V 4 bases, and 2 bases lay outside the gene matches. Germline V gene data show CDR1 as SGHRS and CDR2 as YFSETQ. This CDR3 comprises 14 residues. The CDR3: CASSRDSSTDTQYF. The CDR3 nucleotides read TGCGCCAGCAGCCGGGACAGTAGCACAGATACGCAGTATTTT.

CDR3 region: CSAGKEINTGELFF. The CDR3 region has the DNA TGCAGCGCGGGAAAGGAGATAAACACCGGGGAGCTGTTTTTT. This chain uses TRBV29-1 with TRBJ2-2; D is perhaps TRBD2 (5 bases). The CDR3 loop spans 14 amino acids. Germline values: CDR1 SQVTM, CDR2 ANQGSEA. The V gene lost 7 bases and the J gene lost 2 bases, with 14 bases spanning the gap.

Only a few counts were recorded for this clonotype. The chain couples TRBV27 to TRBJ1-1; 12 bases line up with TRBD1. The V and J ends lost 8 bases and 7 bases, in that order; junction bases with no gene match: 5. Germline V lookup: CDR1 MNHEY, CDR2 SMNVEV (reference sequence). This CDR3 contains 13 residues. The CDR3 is CASGDRGQGEAFF. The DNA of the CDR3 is TGTGCCAGCGGGGACAGGGGGCAAGGTGAAGCTTTCTTT.

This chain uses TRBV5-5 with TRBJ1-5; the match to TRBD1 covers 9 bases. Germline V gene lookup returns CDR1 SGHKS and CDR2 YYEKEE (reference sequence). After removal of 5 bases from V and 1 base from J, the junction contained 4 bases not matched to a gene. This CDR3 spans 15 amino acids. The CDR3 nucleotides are TGTGCCAGCAGTTTTACAGGGGGCAGCAATCAGCCCCAGCATTTT. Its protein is CASSFTGGSNQPQHF. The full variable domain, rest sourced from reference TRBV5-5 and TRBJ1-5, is DAGVTQSPTHLIKTRGQQVTLRCSPISGHKSVSWYQQVLGQGPQFIFQYYEKEERGRGNFPDRFSARQFPNYSSELNVNALLLGDSALYLCASSFTGGSNQPQHFGDGTRLSIL.

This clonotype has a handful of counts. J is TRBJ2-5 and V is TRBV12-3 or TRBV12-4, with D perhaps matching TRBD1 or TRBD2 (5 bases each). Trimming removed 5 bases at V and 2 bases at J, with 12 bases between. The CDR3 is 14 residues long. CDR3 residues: CASSPGTPQETQYF. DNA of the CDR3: TGTGCCAGCAGTCCCGGGACGCCACAAGAGACCCAGTACTTC.

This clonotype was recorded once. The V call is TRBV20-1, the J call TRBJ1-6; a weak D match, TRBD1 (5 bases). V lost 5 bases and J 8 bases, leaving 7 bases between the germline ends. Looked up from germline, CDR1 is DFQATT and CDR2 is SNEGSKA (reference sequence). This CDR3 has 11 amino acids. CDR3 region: CSAGGDSPLHF. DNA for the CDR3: TGCAGTGCTGGAGGGGATTCACCCCTCCACTTT.

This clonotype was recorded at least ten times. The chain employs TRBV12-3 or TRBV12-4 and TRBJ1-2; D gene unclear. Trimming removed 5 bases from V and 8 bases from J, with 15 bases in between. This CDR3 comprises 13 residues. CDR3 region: CASSPLVVTGYTF. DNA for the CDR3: TGTGCCAGCAGTCCCTTAGTGGTGACCGGCTACACCTTC.

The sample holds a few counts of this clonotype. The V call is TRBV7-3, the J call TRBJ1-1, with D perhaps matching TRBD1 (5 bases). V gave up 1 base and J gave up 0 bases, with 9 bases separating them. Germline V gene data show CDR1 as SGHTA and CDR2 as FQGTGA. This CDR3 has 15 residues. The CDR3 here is CASSLMSRVNTEAFF. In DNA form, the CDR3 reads TGTGCCAGCAGCTTAATGTCCAGGGTGAACACTGAAGCTTTCTTT.

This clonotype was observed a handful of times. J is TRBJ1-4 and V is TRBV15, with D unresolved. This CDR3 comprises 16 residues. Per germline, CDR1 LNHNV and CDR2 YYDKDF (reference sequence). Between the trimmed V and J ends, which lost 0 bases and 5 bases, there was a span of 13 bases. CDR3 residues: CATSRDHGVGNEKLFF. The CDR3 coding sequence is TGTGCCACCAGCAGAGACCACGGGGTGGGGAATGAAAAACTGTTTTTT.